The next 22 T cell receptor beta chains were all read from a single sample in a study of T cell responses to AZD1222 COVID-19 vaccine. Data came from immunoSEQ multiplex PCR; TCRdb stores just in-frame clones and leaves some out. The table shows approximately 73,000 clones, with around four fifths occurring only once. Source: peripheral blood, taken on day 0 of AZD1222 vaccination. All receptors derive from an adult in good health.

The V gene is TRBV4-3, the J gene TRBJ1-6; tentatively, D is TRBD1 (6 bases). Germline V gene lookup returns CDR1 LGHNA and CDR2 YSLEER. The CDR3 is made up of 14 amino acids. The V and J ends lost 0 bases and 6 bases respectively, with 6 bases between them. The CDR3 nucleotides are TGCGCCAGCAGCCAAGACAGGGGTAATTCACCCCTCCACTTT. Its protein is CASSQDRGNSPLHF.

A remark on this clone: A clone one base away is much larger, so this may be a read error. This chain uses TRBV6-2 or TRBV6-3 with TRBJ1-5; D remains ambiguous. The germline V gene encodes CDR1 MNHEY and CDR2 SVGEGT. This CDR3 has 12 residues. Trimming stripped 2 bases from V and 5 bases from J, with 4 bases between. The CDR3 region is CASSYRDQPQHF. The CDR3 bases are TGTGCCAGCAGTTACAGGGATCAGCCCCAGCATTTT.

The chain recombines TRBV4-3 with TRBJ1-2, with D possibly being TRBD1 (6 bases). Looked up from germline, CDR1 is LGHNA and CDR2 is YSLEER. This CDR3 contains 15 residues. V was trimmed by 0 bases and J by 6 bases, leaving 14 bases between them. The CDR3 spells CASSQDWQGRDGYTF. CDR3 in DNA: TGCGCCAGCAGCCAAGATTGGCAGGGGCGGGATGGCTACACCTTC.

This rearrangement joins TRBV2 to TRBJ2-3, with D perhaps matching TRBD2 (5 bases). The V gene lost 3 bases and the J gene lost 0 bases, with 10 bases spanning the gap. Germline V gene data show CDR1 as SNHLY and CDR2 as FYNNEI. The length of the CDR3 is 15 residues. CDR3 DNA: TGTGCCAGCAGTGAGCGGACTGTCAGCACAGATACGCAGTATTTT. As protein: CASSERTVSTDTQYF.

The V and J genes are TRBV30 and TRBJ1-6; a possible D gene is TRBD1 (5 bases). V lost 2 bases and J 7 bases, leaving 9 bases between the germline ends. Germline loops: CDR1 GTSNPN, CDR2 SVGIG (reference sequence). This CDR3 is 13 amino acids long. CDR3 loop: CAWSLQENSPLHF. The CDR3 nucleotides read TGTGCCTGGAGTCTACAGGAAAATTCACCCCTCCACTTT. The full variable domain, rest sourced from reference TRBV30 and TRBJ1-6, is SQTIHQWPATLVQPVGSPLSLECTVEGTSNPNLYWYRQAAGRGLQLLFYSVGIGQISSEVPQNLSASRPQDRQFILSSKKLLLSDSGFYLCAWSLQENSPLHFGNGTRLTVT.

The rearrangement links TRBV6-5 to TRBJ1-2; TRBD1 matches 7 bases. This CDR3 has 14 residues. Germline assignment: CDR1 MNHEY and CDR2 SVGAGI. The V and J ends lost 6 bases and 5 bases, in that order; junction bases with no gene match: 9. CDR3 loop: CASSLRGQHYGYTF. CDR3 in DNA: TGTGCCAGCAGCCTCCGGGGACAGCATTATGGCTACACCTTC.

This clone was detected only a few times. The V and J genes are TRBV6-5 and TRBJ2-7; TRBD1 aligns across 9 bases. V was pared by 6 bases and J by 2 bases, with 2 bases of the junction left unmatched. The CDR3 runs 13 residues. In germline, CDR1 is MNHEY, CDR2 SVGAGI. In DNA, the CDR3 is TGTGCCAGCAGGAACAGGGGGCCCTACGAGCAGTACTTC. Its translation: CASRNRGPYEQYF.

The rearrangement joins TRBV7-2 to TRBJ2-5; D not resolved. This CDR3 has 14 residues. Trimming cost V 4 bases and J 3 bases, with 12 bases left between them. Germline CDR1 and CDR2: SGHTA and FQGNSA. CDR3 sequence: CASSSGASEETQYF. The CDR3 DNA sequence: TGTGCCAGCAGCTCTGGAGCGAGTGAAGAGACCCAGTACTTC. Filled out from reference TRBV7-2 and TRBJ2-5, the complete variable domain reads GAGVSQSPSNKVTEKGKDVELRCDPISGHTALYWYRQSLGQGLEFLIYFQGNSAPDKSGLPSDRFSAERTGGSVSTLTIQRTQQEDSAVYLCASSSGASEETQYFGPGTRLLVL.

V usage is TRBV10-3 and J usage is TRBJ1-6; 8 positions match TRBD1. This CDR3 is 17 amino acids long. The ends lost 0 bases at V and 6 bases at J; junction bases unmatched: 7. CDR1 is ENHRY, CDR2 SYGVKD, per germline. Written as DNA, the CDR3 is TGTGCCATCAGTGAGTCGGTTGGACAGGGACTTAATTCACCCCTCCACTTT. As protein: CAISESVGQGLNSPLHF.

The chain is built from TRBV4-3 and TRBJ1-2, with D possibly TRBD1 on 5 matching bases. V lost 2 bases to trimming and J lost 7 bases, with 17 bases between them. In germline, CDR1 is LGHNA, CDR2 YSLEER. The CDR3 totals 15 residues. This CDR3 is CASSQSRGVAGGYTF. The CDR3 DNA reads TGCGCCAGCAGCCAATCTCGGGGGGTAGCGGGTGGCTACACCTTC.

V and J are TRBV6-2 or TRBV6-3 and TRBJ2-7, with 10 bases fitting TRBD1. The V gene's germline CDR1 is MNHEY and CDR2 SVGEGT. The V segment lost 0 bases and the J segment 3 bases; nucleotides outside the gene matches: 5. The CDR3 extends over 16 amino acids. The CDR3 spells CASSYSVGDRGYEQYF. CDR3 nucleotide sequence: TGTGCCAGCAGTTACTCGGTCGGGGACAGGGGCTACGAGCAGTACTTC.

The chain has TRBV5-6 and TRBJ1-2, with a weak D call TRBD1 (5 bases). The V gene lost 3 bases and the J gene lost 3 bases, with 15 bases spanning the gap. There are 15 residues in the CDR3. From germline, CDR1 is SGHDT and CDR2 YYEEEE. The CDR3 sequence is CASSSPGIGDYGYTF. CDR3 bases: TGTGCCAGCAGCTCCCCAGGGATTGGAGACTATGGCTACACCTTC.

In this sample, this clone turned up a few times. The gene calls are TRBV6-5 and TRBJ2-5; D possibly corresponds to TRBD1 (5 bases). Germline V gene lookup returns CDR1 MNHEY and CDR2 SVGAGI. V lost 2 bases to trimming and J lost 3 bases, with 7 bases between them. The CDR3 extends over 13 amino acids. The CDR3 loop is CASSYGREETQYF. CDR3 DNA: TGTGCCAGCAGTTACGGCAGGGAAGAGACCCAGTACTTC.

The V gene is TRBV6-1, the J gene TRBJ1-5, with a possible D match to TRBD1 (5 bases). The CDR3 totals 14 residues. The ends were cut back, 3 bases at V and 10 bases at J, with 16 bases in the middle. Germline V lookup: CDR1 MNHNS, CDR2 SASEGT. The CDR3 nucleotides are TGTGCCAGCAGTGACCAGGGCTCGTGGCTACCCCAGCATTTT. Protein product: CASSDQGSWLPQHF.

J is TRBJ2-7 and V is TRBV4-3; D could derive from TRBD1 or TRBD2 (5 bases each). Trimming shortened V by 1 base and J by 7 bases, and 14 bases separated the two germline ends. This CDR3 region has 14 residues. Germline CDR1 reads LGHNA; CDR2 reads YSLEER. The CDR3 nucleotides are TGCGCCAGCAGCCAAGGGGTCGTTTGGGGGGAGCAGTACTTC. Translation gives CASSQGVVWGEQYF.

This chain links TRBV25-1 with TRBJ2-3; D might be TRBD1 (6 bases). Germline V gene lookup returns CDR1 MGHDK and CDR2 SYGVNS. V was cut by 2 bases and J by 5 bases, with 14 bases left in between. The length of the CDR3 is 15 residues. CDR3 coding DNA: TGTGCCAGCAGTGAAGGGGGCTTTCCGGGAGATACGCAGTATTTT. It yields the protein CASSEGGFPGDTQYF.

This CDR3 reads CASSQGGANKRRTDTQYF. The CDR3 nucleotides are TGTGCCAGCAGCCAAGGGGGGGCCAACAAACGCCGCACAGATACGCAGTATTTT. J is TRBJ2-3 and V is TRBV4-2; D may be TRBD1 or TRBD2 (6 bases each). Germline CDR1 and CDR2: LGHNA and YNFKEQ. This CDR3 has 18 amino acids. Trimming shortened V by 1 base and J by 1 base, and 18 bases separated the two germline ends.

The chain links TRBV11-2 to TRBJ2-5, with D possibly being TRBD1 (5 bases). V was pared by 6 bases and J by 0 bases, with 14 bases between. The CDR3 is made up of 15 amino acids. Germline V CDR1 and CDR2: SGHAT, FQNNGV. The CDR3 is CASRSGYIYQETQYF. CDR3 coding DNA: TGTGCCAGCAGGTCAGGGTATATCTACCAAGAGACCCAGTACTTC.

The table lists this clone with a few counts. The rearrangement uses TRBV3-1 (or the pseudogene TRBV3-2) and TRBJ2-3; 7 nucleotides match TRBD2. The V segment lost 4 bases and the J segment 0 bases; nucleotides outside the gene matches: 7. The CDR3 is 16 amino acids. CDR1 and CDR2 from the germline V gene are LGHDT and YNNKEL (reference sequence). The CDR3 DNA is TGTGCCAGCAGCCCCTCTAGCGGAAAAAGCACAGATACGCAGTATTTT. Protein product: CASSPSSGKSTDTQYF.

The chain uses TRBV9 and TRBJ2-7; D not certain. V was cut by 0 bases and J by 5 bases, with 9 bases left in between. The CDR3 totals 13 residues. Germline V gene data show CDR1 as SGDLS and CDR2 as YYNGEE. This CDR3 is CASSVAGIHEQYF. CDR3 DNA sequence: TGTGCCAGCAGCGTAGCTGGGATCCACGAGCAGTACTTC.

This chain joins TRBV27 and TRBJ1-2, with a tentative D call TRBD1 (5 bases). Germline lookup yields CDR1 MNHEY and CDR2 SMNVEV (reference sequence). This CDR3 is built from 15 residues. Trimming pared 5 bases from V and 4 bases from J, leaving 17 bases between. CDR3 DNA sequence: TGTGCCAGCAGTCCCCCTCCGGGGGTAGGCTATGGCTACACCTTC. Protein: CASSPPPGVGYGYTF.

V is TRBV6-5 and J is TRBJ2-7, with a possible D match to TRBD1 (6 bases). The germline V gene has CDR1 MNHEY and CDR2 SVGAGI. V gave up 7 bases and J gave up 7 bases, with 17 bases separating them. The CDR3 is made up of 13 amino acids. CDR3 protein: CASISTTGSEQYF. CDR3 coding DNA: TGTGCCAGCATATCCACCACAGGGTCTGAGCAGTACTTC.